This TCR beta chain was sequenced for a study of shared clonotypes between healthy human individuals. Whole-study results and caveats: A generally larger estimated richness was seen in naive subsets than in memory subsets.

Investigators divided CD4+ cells into CD45RA+ naive and CD45RA-negative memory subsets. Genomic DNA per cell subset filled all wells of several immunoSEQ plates. This table comes from immunoSEQ multiplex PCR, and its TCRdb copy is limited to in-frame clones, with some not included. The table records approximately 2.3 million clones, 80% to 95% of them present only once. Looked up from germline, CDR1 is SGHTA and CDR2 is FQGTGA. There are 17 residues in the CDR3. V lost 2 bases and J lost 4; bases outside the gene matches: 10. To note about this clone: Its specificity is not known.

This clonotype was obtained from a man between 18 and 29 years old in good health. Some clones in this sample may be carry-over from other donors' samples. The chain employs TRBV7-3 and TRBJ2-3; 9 nucleotides line up with TRBD2. Sequencing input: naive CD4+ T cells from PBMCs. Documented subset: CD45RA+ positively selected. CDR3 DNA sequence: TGTGCCAGCAGCTTACCGATTAGCGGGAGTGGTGCAGATACGCAGTATTTT. It codes for CASSLPISGSGADTQYF.